The sequence of this T cell receptor (beta chain) was determined in a study of OX40 agonist ivuxolimab in advanced cancers. Study details: Dose-escalation patients' cancers were hepatocellular carcinoma, melanoma, renal cell or head and neck cancer. Those enrolled were 80% to 85% male, with a mean age of around 55 years and ages from roughly 20 to 90. General study findings and limits: Some of the nonresponding patients also showed low levels of normalized T-cell clonal expansion.

Comments on this clone: Its antigen is as yet unknown.

CDR1 and CDR2 from the germline V gene are LNHDA and SQIVND (reference sequence). The ends were cut back, 4 bases at V and 5 bases at J, with 11 bases in the middle. CDR3 length equals 13 residues. Assay: immunoSEQ multiplex PCR; the TCRdb copy retains only in-frame clones and omits some. The table shows more than 70,000 clones, with about 89% occurring only once. The sequence derives from an adult with an advanced solid tumor such as melanoma, head and neck, liver or kidney cancer. The rearrangement uses TRBV19 and TRBJ1-2; unclear D gene. The sample in question was CD4+ or CD8+ T cells sorted from blood, obtained in a trial of the OX40 agonist ivuxolimab. As DNA, the CDR3 is TGTGCCAGTAGTACCCACGGGAATTATGGCTACACCTTC. Amino acids: CASSTHGNYGYTF.